This T cell receptor beta chain was recovered during a study (dated by TCRdb to 2015 to 2016). Library preparation was by RT-PCR. TCRdb lists the instrument as Illumina MiSeq. TCRdb's own reprocessing of the public reads used fastp at Q25 and MiXCR and kept productive beta chains. Identical CDR3 proteins give one entry, which carries the most common genes and DNA. Here the sample has more than 600,000 distinct CDR3 sequences; 14% occur a single time. 3.6% of the sample rests with the top ten. From cysteine to phenylalanine, the CDR3 is 15 amino acids long. The kept DNA is CDR3 alone, 45 bases in frame from the first base. V loses 1 base at its end and J loses 0 bases; junction bases beyond the gene matches: 0. The germline V gene specifies LGHNA as CDR1 and YSLEER as CDR2. This clonotype was counted many times. No antigen is known for it. No base-level quality is on record; no much larger clone is a single base apart.

The chain is assembled from TRBV4-3 and TRBJ1-5; 7 bases in between match TRBD1. The sample taken for sequencing was memory CD4+ T cells from blood. The TCR was taken from a female donor in good health, serving as a healthy control. The encoded CDR3 is CASSQGQGSNQPQHF. DNA sequence: TGCGCCAGCAGCCAAGGACAGGGTAGCAATCAGCCCCAGCATTTT.